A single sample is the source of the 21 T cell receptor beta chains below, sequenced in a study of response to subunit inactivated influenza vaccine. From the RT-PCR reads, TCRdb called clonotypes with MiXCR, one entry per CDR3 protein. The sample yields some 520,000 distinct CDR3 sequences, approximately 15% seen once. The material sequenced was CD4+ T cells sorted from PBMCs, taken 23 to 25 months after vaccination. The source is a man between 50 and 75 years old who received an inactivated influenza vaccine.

DNA for the CDR3: TGCGCCAGCAGCCCCGGTAGTAGGTCTACCTACGAGCAGTACTTC. Residues: CASSPGSRSTYEQYF. The J gene is TRBJ2-7, the V gene TRBV5-1; D gene unclear. Trimming stripped 4 bases from V and 2 bases from J, with 16 bases between. The CDR3 contains 15 residues. Germline-derived CDR1 and CDR2 are SGHRS and YFSETQ.

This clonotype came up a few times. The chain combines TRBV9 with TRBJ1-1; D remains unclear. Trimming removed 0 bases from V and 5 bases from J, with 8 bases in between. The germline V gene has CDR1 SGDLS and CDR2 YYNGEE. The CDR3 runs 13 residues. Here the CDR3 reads CASSVGDRTEAFF. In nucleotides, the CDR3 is TGTGCCAGCAGCGTAGGGGATCGGACTGAAGCTTTCTTT. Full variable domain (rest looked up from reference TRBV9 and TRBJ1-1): DSGVTQTPKHLITATGQRVTLRCSPRSGDLSVYWYQQSLDQGLQFLIQYYNGEERAKGNILERFSAQQFPDLHSELNLSSLELGDSALYFCASSVGDRTEAFFGQGTRLTVV.

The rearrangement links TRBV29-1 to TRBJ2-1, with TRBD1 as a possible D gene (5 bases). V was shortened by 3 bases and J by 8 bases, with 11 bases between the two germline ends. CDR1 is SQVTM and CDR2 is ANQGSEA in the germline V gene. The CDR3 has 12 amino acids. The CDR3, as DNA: TGCAGCGTTGACAGGGTTGGGTATGAGCAGTTCTTC. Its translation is CSVDRVGYEQFF.

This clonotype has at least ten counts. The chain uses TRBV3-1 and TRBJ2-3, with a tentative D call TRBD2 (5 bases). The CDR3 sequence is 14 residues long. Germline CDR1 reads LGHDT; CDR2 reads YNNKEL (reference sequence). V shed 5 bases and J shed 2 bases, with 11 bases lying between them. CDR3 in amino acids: CASSAPGITDTQYF. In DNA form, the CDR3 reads TGTGCCAGCAGCGCACCGGGAATCACAGATACGCAGTATTTT.

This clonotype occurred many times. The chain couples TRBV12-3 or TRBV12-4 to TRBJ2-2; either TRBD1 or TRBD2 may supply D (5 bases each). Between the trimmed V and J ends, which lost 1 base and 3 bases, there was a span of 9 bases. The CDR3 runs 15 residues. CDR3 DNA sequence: TGTGCCAGCAGTTTAGGAGGGGCTGACACCGGGGAGCTGTTTTTT. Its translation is CASSLGGADTGELFF.

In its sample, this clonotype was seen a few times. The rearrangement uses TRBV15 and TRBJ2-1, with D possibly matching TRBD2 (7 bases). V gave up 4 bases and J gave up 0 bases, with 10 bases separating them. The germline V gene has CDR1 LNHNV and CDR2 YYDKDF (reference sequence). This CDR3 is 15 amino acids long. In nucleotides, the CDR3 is TGTGCCACCAGCAAGGGGGGGAACTCCTACAATGAGCAGTTCTTC. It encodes CATSKGGNSYNEQFF.

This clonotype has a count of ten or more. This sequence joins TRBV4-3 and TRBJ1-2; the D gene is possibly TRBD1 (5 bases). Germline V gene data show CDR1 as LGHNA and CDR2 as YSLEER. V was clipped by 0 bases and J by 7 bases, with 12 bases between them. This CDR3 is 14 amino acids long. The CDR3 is CASSQDWGGAGYTF. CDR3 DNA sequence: TGCGCCAGCAGCCAAGATTGGGGGGGAGCTGGCTACACCTTC.

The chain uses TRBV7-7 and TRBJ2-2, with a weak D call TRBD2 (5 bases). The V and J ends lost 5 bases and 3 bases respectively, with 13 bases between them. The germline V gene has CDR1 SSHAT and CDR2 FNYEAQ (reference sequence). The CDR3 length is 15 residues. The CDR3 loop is CASSRTAAHTGELFF. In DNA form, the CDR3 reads TGTGCCAGCAGCCGCACAGCGGCCCACACCGGGGAGCTGTTTTTT.

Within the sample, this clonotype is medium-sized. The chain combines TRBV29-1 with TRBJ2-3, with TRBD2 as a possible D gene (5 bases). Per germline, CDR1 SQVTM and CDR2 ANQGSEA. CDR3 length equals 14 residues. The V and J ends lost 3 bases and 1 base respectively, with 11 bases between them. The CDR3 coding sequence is TGCAGCGTTGAGTCCGGGGTAGGCACAGATACGCAGTATTTT. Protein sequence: CSVESGVGTDTQYF.

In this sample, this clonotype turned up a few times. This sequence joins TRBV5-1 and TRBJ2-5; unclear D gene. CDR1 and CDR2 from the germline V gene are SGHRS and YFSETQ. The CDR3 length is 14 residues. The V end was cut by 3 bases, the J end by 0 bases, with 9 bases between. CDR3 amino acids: CASSSSPHQETQYF. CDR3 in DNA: TGCGCCAGCAGCTCCTCGCCGCACCAAGAGACCCAGTACTTC.

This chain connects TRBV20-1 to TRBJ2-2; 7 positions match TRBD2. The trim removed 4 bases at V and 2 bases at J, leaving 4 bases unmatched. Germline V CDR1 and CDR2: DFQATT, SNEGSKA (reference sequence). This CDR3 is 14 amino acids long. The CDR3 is CSATPGLNTGELFF. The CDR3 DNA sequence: TGCAGTGCTACCCCGGGACTAAACACCGGGGAGCTGTTTTTT.

The CDR3 DNA sequence: TGCGCCAGCAGCTTGGGGCCCGGAGAGGATACGCAGTATTTT. Encoded protein: CASSLGPGEDTQYF. The chain joins TRBV5-1 to TRBJ2-3; D is uncertain. CDR1 and CDR2 (germline): SGHRS, YFSETQ. Trimming left V 0 bases short and J 6 bases short, with 11 bases between. CDR3 length: 14 residues.

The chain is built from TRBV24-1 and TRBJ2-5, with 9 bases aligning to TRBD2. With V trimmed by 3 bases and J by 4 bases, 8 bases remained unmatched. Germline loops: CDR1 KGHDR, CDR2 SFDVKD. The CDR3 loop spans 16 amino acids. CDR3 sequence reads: CATSDALAGRAETQYF. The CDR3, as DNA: TGTGCCACCAGTGATGCGCTAGCGGGGAGGGCAGAGACCCAGTACTTC.

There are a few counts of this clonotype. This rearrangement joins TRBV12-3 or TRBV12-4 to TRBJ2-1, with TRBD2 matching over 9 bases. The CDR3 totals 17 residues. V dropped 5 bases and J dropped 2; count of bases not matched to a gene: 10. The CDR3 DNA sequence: TGTGCCAGCAGTCTCAGGACTAGCGCAAGGCCCTACAATGAGCAGTTCTTC. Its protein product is CASSLRTSARPYNEQFF.

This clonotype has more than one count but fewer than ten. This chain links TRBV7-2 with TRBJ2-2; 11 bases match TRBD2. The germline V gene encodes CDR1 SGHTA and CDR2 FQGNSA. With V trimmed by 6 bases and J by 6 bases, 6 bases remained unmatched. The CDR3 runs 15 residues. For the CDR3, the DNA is TGTGCCAGCAGAGCTCTAGCGGGAGGAGCCGGGGAGCTGTTTTTT. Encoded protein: CASRALAGGAGELFF. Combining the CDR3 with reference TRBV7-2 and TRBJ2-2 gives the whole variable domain GAGVSQSPSNKVTEKGKDVELRCDPISGHTALYWYRQSLGQGLEFLIYFQGNSAPDKSGLPSDRFSAERTGGSVSTLTIQRTQQEDSAVYLCASRALAGGAGELFFGEGSRLTVL.

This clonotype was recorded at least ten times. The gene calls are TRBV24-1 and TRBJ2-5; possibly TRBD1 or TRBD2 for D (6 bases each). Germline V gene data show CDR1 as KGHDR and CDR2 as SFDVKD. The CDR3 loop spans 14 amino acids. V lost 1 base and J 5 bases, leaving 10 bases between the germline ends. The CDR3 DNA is TGTGCCACCAGTGATTTCGGGGGCCATGAGACCCAGTACTTC. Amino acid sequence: CATSDFGGHETQYF.

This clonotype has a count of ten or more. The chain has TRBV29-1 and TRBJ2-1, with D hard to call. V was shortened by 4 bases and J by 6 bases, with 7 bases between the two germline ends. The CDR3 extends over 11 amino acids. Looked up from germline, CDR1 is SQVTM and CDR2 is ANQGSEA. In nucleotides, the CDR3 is TGCAGCGTTGCCCGTATCAATGAGCAGTTCTTC. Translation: CSVARINEQFF.

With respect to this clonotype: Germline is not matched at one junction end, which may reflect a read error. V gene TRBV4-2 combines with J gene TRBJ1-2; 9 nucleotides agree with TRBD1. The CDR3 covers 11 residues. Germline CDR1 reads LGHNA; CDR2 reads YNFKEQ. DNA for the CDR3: TGTGCCAGCAGCCCGGGACAGGGCTGCACCTTC. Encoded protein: CASSPGQGCTF.

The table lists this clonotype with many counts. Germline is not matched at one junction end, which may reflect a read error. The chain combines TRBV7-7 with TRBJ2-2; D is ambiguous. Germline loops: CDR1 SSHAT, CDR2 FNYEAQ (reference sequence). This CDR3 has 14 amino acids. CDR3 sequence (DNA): TGTGCTAGCAGCTTTAGACTGAACACCGGGGAGCTGTTTTTT. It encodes CASSFRLNTGELFF.

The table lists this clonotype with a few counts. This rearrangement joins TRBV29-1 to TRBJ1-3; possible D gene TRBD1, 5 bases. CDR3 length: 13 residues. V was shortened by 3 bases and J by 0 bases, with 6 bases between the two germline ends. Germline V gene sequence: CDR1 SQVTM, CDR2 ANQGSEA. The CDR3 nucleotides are TGCAGCGTTGAGGGACTCTCTGGAAACACCATATATTTT. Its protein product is CSVEGLSGNTIYF.

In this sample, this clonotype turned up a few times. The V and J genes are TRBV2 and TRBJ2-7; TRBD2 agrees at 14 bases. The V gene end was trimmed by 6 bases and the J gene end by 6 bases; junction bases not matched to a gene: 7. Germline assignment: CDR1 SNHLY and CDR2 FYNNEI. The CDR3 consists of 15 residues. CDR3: CASRPTSGGAGEQYF. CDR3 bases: TGTGCCAGCAGACCGACTAGCGGGGGGGCCGGCGAGCAGTACTTC.